This entry describes one T cell receptor beta chain. This receptor's antigen is unknown. No qualities accompany the bases; no much larger clone lies one base away. These data are taken from a study of blood T cell repertoires in COVID-19 (dated by TCRdb to about 2020). For the study in its entirety: The collaborator samples originated in the United States, Italy and Spain and spanned the acute and convalescent phases of COVID-19. Nearly every sample came with metadata listing a de-identified subject ID, COVID-19 status, age in years and sex. The dataset comprised deeply sampled blood TCRbeta repertoires from subjects exposed to, actively infected with, or recovered from COVID-19. HLA class I and class II types, where available, came from metadata supplied by the sample provider rather than from assay-based typing. The prospective study material was composed of cDNA or gDNA derived from T cells, B-cell-depleted T cells, or PBMCs. The repertoires were made available in a free public database intended to serve as a resource for research on the immune response to SARS-CoV-2. Samples were obtained from the ongoing ImmuneRACE study (first 160 participants) and from 1,254 subjects provided by 6 global collaborators. The investigation overall reported the following: Clinical and demographic metadata were provided uncurated, with the amount varying by source and participant.

The collaborating institutions used their own protocols to collect whole blood in K2EDTA tubes. For TCRbeta analysis, collaborators shipped samples in one of three forms: frozen whole blood, isolated PBMCs, or DNA extracted from either of those sample types. TCRbeta CDR3 regions were amplified from genomic DNA by means of the immunoSEQ Assay, a bias-controlled multiplex PCR. In the original analysis: The number of nucleated cells in each sample was estimated from the amplification of reference gene primers within the assay. To quantify the absolute abundance of each unique TCRbeta CDR3 rearrangement, sequence reads were collapsed and filtered. Productive Simpson clonality was computed per sample as the square root of Simpson's diversity index over productive rearrangements. Sourced from immuneACCESS, this table was stored by TCRdb with only in-frame sequences that have V and J called. A share of the clones is absent; for the studies checked, an unresolved V gene accounts for under half, and the remainder has no known explanation. That table is the source of V, J and clone size, and D and trimming were worked out from the DNA. This sample has under 100,000 clones in its table, and about 88% of those were observed once. The ten largest clones capture 4% to 5.5% of the sample.

The CDR3 starts with the cysteine, ends with the phenylalanine, and has 14 residues. Only the CDR3 region is kept as DNA, spanning 42 bases read in frame from base 1. Clipping removes 5 bases from V and 5 bases from J, with 6 as the unmatched junction base count. The germline V gene (reference sequence) gives CDR1 as SEHNR and CDR2 as FQNEAQ. Sequencing was carried out using peripheral blood. The TCR was taken from a man in his forties or fifties with acute or convalescent COVID-19. The chain employs TRBV7-9 and TRBJ1-2; 9 central bases correspond to TRBD1. The CDR3 protein: CASSPGTGPYGYTF. The sequence in DNA is TGTGCCAGCAGCCCGGGGACAGGGCCTTATGGCTACACCTTC.